This T cell receptor (beta chain) is from a study of CD8 T cells in Susac syndrome. Staining for CD27 and CD45RA defined the memory subsets that guided TEMRA sorting. CD8+ and CD4+ T cells from blood underwent TCR beta sequencing, which was carried out in a high-throughput format. In this sample, this clonotype turned up once. RNA totalling roughly 0.45 to 1 ug underwent reverse transcription with random hexamers. TCRdb re-derived calls from the immunoSEQ multiplex PCR reads in MiXCR, one entry per CDR3 protein. The sample records thousands of distinct CDR3 sequences, under 75% being singletons. The V end lost 0 bases, the J end lost 3 bases, and 6 bases lay between the germline ends. The CDR3 totals 14 residues. Germline assignment: CDR1 SGDLS and CDR2 YYNGEE.

Sequencing was performed on CD8+ TEMRA cells from PBMCs. Regarding subset: FACS-sorted terminally differentiated effector memory CD8+ T cells re-expressing CD45RA (CD8+ TEMRA). The chain uses TRBV9 and TRBJ2-2; D is uncertain. The source of this sequence is a human donor with Susac syndrome. The CDR3 spells CASSVDGYTGELFF. In nucleotides, the CDR3 is TGTGCCAGCAGCGTAGACGGGTACACCGGGGAGCTGTTTTTT.